This TCR beta chain was identified in a study of OX40 agonist ivuxolimab in advanced cancers. Germline V gives CDR1 MNHEY, CDR2 SVGAGI. The CDR3 runs 14 residues. V lost 8 bases to trimming and J lost 4 bases; unmatched junction nucleotides: 9. Profiling relied on immunoSEQ multiplex PCR, and the TCRdb table lists in-frame clones only, not all of them. The table includes roughly 61,000 clones, around 92% detected once. As for this clone: Its antigen is currently unknown.

Study-level findings and limits: Clones of CD4+ and CD8+ blood T cells grew by week 6 at doses of 0.1 to 3.0 mg/kg.

This chain joins TRBV6-5 and TRBJ1-1; 8 bases match TRBD1. The material was CD4+ or CD8+ T cells sorted from blood, obtained in a trial of the OX40 agonist ivuxolimab. The TCR was taken from an adult with an advanced solid tumor such as melanoma, head and neck, liver or kidney cancer. This CDR3 reads CASHLDTGGTEAFF. DNA for the CDR3: TGTGCCAGCCACCTGGATACAGGGGGCACTGAAGCTTTCTTT.